These 18 T cell receptor beta chains were all obtained from the same sample, sequenced in a study of post-analysis software for immune sequencing data (dated by TCRdb to about 2015). The library was generated by PCR. Sequencing instrument: Illumina HiSeq 2500. Unique molecular identifiers were incorporated into TCR beta cDNA libraries to reduce PCR and sequencing biases. TCRdb cleaned the public reads at Q25 with fastp, built clones with MiXCR and kept in-frame beta chains. Each CDR3 protein appears once, grouped with its most common genes and DNA. The sample table shows roughly 400,000 distinct CDR3 sequences, and roughly 40% are seen once. Around 8% of the sample lies in the top ten. Beyond this particular receptor, the publication reports: Roughly 5 TRBV segments, including TRBV5-6, TRBV5-1 and TRBV20-1, were significantly more frequent in patients than controls.

Their antigens remain unidentified. Sequenced input: blood. The source of these receptors is a girl aged 2-10 years with multiple sclerosis.

This clonotype was seen a few times. One base away lies a much larger clone, so this may be a sequencing read error. The rearrangement links TRBV12-3 or TRBV12-4 to TRBJ1-2; D is unclear. The CDR3 consists of 13 residues. CDR3 nucleotides: TGTGCCAGCAGTTTAGGGACGGGCTATGTCTACACCTTC. Its translation: CASSLGTGYVYTF.

The chain employs TRBV12-3 or TRBV12-4 and TRBJ2-1; 7 bases align to TRBD1. The CDR3 runs to 15 residues. The trim removed 6 bases at V and 2 bases at J, leaving 7 bases unmatched. The CDR3 DNA follows: TGTGCCAGCAGCCGGAACAGGGGCACCTACAATGAGCAGTTCTTC. Its translation: CASSRNRGTYNEQFF.

This sequence joins TRBV28 and TRBJ2-3; tentative D call: TRBD1 (6 bases). V was shortened by 6 bases and J by 4 bases, with 17 bases between the two germline ends. This CDR3 contains 15 residues. CDR1 MDHEN and CDR2 SYDVKM come from the germline V gene. CDR3 sequence reads: CASRPTGLSADTQYF. CDR3 coding DNA: TGTGCCAGCAGACCTACAGGGTTGTCGGCAGATACGCAGTATTTT.

This clonotype was seen only a few times. The chain employs TRBV24-1 and TRBJ2-1; 8 positions agree with TRBD1. Per germline, CDR1 KGHDR and CDR2 SFDVKD. This CDR3 has 16 amino acids. The V and J ends lost 4 bases and 5 bases, in that order; junction bases with no gene match: 9. CDR3: CATSDPGGAYHNEQFF. The CDR3 DNA is TGTGCCACCAGTGACCCAGGGGGCGCTTACCACAATGAGCAGTTCTTC.

This clonotype was observed a handful of times. V gene TRBV4-1 combines with J gene TRBJ2-3, with 7 bases that match TRBD2. J was trimmed by 2 bases and V by 0 bases; bases with no gene match: 8. Germline assignment: CDR1 MGHRA and CDR2 YSYEKL. This CDR3 is built from 17 residues. This CDR3 is CASSQDEWLADTDTQYF. DNA for the CDR3: TGCGCCAGCAGCCAAGATGAGTGGCTAGCGGACACAGATACGCAGTATTTT.

The V and J genes are TRBV5-5 and TRBJ2-1; weak D call: TRBD1 (5 bases). Germline CDR1 reads SGHKS; CDR2 reads YYEKEE (reference sequence). Trimming shortened V by 4 bases and J by 0 bases, and 11 bases separated the two germline ends. The CDR3 length is 15 residues. The CDR3 region has the DNA TGTGCCAGCAGCCACAGGTTCGGCTCCTACAATGAGCAGTTCTTC. It codes for CASSHRFGSYNEQFF.

The chain joins TRBV5-1 to TRBJ1-2; D is unclear. The length of the CDR3 is 13 residues. V lost 0 bases, J lost 8 bases, and 11 bases lay in between. Per germline, CDR1 SGHRS and CDR2 YFSETQ. The CDR3 DNA is TGCGCCAGCAGCTTGGCCCGATTAGAGGGCTACACCTTC. Protein sequence: CASSLARLEGYTF.

Only a few counts were recorded for this clonotype. The V and J genes are TRBV20-1 and TRBJ2-3, with unresolved D. The CDR3 extends over 12 amino acids. CDR1 DFQATT and CDR2 SNEGSKA come from the germline V gene (reference sequence). The V and J ends lost 5 bases and 0 bases respectively, with 6 bases between them. The CDR3 DNA is TGCAGTGCTCTTACTAGCACAGATACGCAGTATTTT. Translating it yields CSALTSTDTQYF.

In its sample, this clonotype was seen a few times. The chain has TRBV12-3 or TRBV12-4 and TRBJ2-7; TRBD2 agrees at 8 bases. The V and J ends lost 8 bases and 4 bases, in that order; junction bases with no gene match: 4. CDR3 length equals 12 residues. CDR3 DNA sequence: TGTGCCAGCTCGGGAGGGAGGTACGAGCAGTACTTC. It codes for CASSGGRYEQYF.

V usage is TRBV29-1 and J usage is TRBJ2-1; 14 bases are shared with TRBD2. The CDR3 consists of 15 residues. Germline-derived CDR1 and CDR2 are SQVTM and ANQGSEA. With V trimmed by 4 bases and J by 5 bases, 4 bases remained unmatched. The CDR3 DNA follows: TGCAGCGTTGCCGGGGGACTAGCGGGGGACAATGAGCAGTTCTTC. This codes for CSVAGGLAGDNEQFF.

The chain links TRBV6-1 to TRBJ1-4; weak D call: TRBD1 (5 bases). The CDR3 consists of 14 residues. Germline CDR1 and CDR2: MNHNS and SASEGT. The V end was cut by 6 bases, the J end by 3 bases, with 11 bases between. CDR3 DNA: TGTGCCAGCAGCGCAGGGTCGGCTAATGAAAAACTGTTTTTT. Its protein product is CASSAGSANEKLFF.

This rearrangement joins TRBV9 to TRBJ2-2; TRBD1 is a possible D gene (5 bases). CDR3 size: 16 residues. Trimming cost V 3 bases and J 1 base, with 13 bases left between them. The germline CDR1 and CDR2 sequences are SGDLS and YYNGEE. The CDR3 DNA sequence: TGTGCCAGCAGCGGACACAGACAGTTGAACACCGGGGAGCTGTTTTTT. Its protein is CASSGHRQLNTGELFF. Full variable domain (missing parts from reference TRBV9 and TRBJ2-2): DSGVTQTPKHLITATGQRVTLRCSPRSGDLSVYWYQQSLDQGLQFLIQYYNGEERAKGNILERFSAQQFPDLHSELNLSSLELGDSALYFCASSGHRQLNTGELFFGEGSRLTVL.

The chain uses TRBV7-9 and TRBJ2-1; TRBD1 aligns across 7 bases. V was pared by 0 bases and J by 6 bases, with 17 bases of the junction left unmatched. The V gene's germline CDR1 is SEHNR and CDR2 FQNEAQ (reference sequence). The CDR3 totals 19 residues. Here the CDR3 DNA reads TGTGCCAGCAGCTTAGCGATAACAGGGGAACTCAGAGTGTTCAATGAGCAGTTCTTC. Protein: CASSLAITGELRVFNEQFF.

This clonotype was found a few times. Possible read error: a much larger clone is one base away. The rearrangement links TRBV12-3 or TRBV12-4 to TRBJ2-1; the D gene is possibly TRBD1 (6 bases). This CDR3 is 11 amino acids long. The V end lost 7 bases, the J end lost 9 bases, and 10 bases lay between the germline ends. CDR3 sequence reads: CASILGGEQFF. In DNA form, the CDR3 reads TGTGCCAGCATCTTAGGGGGTGAGCAGTTCTTC.

The genes are TRBV29-1 and TRBJ1-2; TRBD1 might be the D (6 bases). V lost 6 bases to trimming and J lost 8 bases, with 25 bases between them. CDR3 length: 15 residues. CDR1 and CDR2 from the germline V gene are SQVTM and ANQGSEA. CDR3 protein: CSVKHLDSQGEGYTF. CDR3 DNA sequence: TGCAGCGTCAAGCACCTGGACAGCCAAGGAGAAGGCTACACCTTC.

The chain links TRBV5-1 to TRBJ1-4, with D hard to call. There are 14 residues in the CDR3. V gave up 0 bases and J gave up 7 bases, with 10 bases separating them. Germline CDR1 reads SGHRS; CDR2 reads YFSETQ. The CDR3 coding sequence is TGCGCCAGCAGCTTGGACGTGCCCGGTGAAAAACTGTTTTTT. It translates to CASSLDVPGEKLFF. The full variable domain, rest sourced from reference TRBV5-1 and TRBJ1-4, is KAGVTQTPRYLIKTRGQQVTLSCSPISGHRSVSWYQQTPGQGLQFLFEYFSETQRNKGNFPGRFSGRQFSNSRSEMNVSTLELGDSALYLCASSLDVPGEKLFFGSGTQLSVL.

The V call is TRBV10-3, the J call TRBJ2-5, with D possibly TRBD2 on 6 matching bases. V was clipped by 10 bases and J by 2 bases, with 17 bases between them. In germline, CDR1 is ENHRY, CDR2 SYGVKD. The CDR3 is 14 amino acids. CDR3 in DNA: TGTGCCACGTCTCCGGGAGTTGAACAAGAGACCCAGTACTTC. It is translated as CATSPGVEQETQYF.

This chain connects TRBV15 to TRBJ2-1, with D perhaps being TRBD1 or TRBD2 (6 bases each). Per germline, CDR1 LNHNV and CDR2 YYDKDF (reference sequence). Trimming shortened V by 3 bases and J by 0 bases, and 24 bases separated the two germline ends. The CDR3 runs to 20 residues. CDR3 sequence (DNA): TGTGCCACCAGCAGGAGAGGGGGACCGGGGGCGGTCAGCTCCTACAATGAGCAGTTCTTC. Protein product: CATSRRGGPGAVSSYNEQFF.